This entry lists 27 T cell receptor beta chains sequenced from one sample in a study of metastatic and nonmetastatic thyroid tumors. TCRdb reassembled clones from the PCR reads with MiXCR. The sample has tens of thousands of clones, roughly 17% seen once; the top ten hold around 6.1%. Prior to thyroid surgery, none of the patients had received any treatment. The sequencing input was blood. All receptors derive from a male donor with papillary thyroid cancer or a benign thyroid nodule (not recorded which). Some clones in this sample may be carry-over from other donors' samples.

There are a few counts of this clone. The chain is built from TRBV28 and TRBJ1-5; D is unresolved. The germline gives CDR1 MDHEN, CDR2 SYDVKM. This CDR3 contains 12 residues. V was pared by 7 bases and J by 5 bases, with 9 bases between. The CDR3 loop is CASIPFDQPQHF. The CDR3 nucleotides are TGTGCCAGCATCCCCTTCGATCAGCCCCAGCATTTT. Using reference TRBV28 and TRBJ1-5 for the parts outside the CDR3, the full variable domain is DVKVTQSSRYLVKRTGEKVFLECVQDMDHENMFWYRQDPGLGLRLIYFSYDVKMKEKGDIPEGYSVSREKKERFSLILESASTNQTSMYLCASIPFDQPQHFGDGTRLSIL.

This clone was observed a handful of times. The rearrangement joins TRBV12-3 or TRBV12-4 to TRBJ1-2; no clear D. CDR3 length equals 13 residues. The germline V and J ends were trimmed by 1 base and 5 bases, with 8 bases remaining between them. CDR3 nucleotide sequence: TGTGCCAGCAGTTTAGGCTTGGGGTATGGCTACACCTTC. Its protein product is CASSLGLGYGYTF.

By frequency in the sample, this clone is medium-sized. The genes are TRBV6-6 and TRBJ2-7, with a tentative D call TRBD2 (5 bases). The CDR3 spans 15 residues. CDR1 is MNHNY, CDR2 SVGAGI, per germline (reference sequence). Trimming removed 1 base at V and 6 bases at J, with 16 bases between. CDR3 sequence reads: CASSYFQLSEGEQYF. CDR3 DNA: TGTGCCAGCAGTTACTTCCAGCTATCTGAGGGCGAGCAGTACTTC.

This clone was detected a few times. This rearrangement joins TRBV28 to TRBJ2-2, with a tentative D call TRBD2 (5 bases). The CDR3 loop spans 14 amino acids. Germline values: CDR1 MDHEN, CDR2 SYDVKM. Trimming shortened V by 5 bases and J by 14 bases, and 21 bases separated the two germline ends. CDR3 nucleotides: TGTGCCAGCAGTCCCTCTATCGCAAGCGGTGATCTGTTTTTT. Translating gives CASSPSIASGDLFF.

This clone was seen many times. V gene TRBV5-1 combines with J gene TRBJ2-3; D gene ambiguous. The V gene's germline CDR1 is SGHRS and CDR2 YFSETQ. Trimming stripped 7 bases from V and 0 bases from J, with 12 bases between. The CDR3 is 14 residues long. The CDR3 DNA sequence: TGCGCCAGCGGGTTCCGGAGTAGCACAGATACGCAGTATTTT. Translated, it gives CASGFRSSTDTQYF. The variable domain in full, with the rest retrieved from reference TRBV5-1 and TRBJ2-3, is KAGVTQTPRYLIKTRGQQVTLSCSPISGHRSVSWYQQTPGQGLQFLFEYFSETQRNKGNFPGRFSGRQFSNSRSEMNVSTLELGDSALYLCASGFRSSTDTQYFGPGTRLTVL.

By sample share, this clone is medium-sized. J is TRBJ2-7 and V is TRBV20-1; 10 nucleotides align to TRBD2. The CDR3 covers 15 residues. Germline V lookup: CDR1 DFQATT, CDR2 SNEGSKA (reference sequence). After removal of 3 bases from V and 4 bases from J, the junction contained 9 bases not matched to a gene. The CDR3 region has the DNA TGCAGTGCTAGCCTTAGCGGGAGGCCGATTTACGAGCAGTACTTC. It encodes CSASLSGRPIYEQYF.

This clone was seen ten or more times. This chain joins TRBV28 and TRBJ1-5; D remains ambiguous. The CDR3 has 14 amino acids. Germline assignment: CDR1 MDHEN and CDR2 SYDVKM. The V and J ends lost 8 bases and 0 bases respectively, with 11 bases between them. The CDR3 nucleotides are TGTGCCAGCCAGTTACTTAATAGCAATCAGCCCCAGCATTTT. It yields the protein CASQLLNSNQPQHF.

The sample holds many counts of this clone. The chain has TRBV13 and TRBJ1-5; 11 bases match TRBD1. CDR1 PRHDT and CDR2 FYEKMQ come from the germline V gene (reference sequence). The CDR3 sequence is 19 residues long. V lost 5 bases and J lost 1; bases outside the gene matches: 13. CDR3 DNA: TGTGCCAGCAGCCTCAAGGACAGGGGGCGAGCATCCAGCAATCAGCCCCAGCATTTT. Translated, it gives CASSLKDRGRASSNQPQHF.

There are many counts of this clone. Because the CDR3 is missing its conserved closing phenylalanine or tryptophan, this is likely a read error. The rearrangement joins TRBV6-1 to TRBJ1-1, with D possibly matching TRBD1 (5 bases). This CDR3 region has 14 residues. V dropped 7 bases and J dropped 4 bases, with 16 bases sitting between them. Per the germline V gene, CDR1 is MNHNS and CDR2 is SASEGT. CDR3 DNA: TGTGCCAGCAAGGCGGGGGGGTACGGCACTGAAGCTTTCCTT. Protein: CASKAGGYGTEAFL.

This clone was seen repeatedly, ten times or more. J is TRBJ2-3 and V is TRBV20-1; D gene unclear. CDR3 length equals 15 residues. Germline CDR1 and CDR2: DFQATT and SNEGSKA (reference sequence). V gave up 2 bases and J gave up 2 bases, with 14 bases separating them. The CDR3 sequence: CSARIGYPHTDTQYF. The CDR3 DNA reads as TGCAGTGCTAGAATTGGGTACCCCCACACAGATACGCAGTATTTT.

Turning to this clone: The junction differs from germline at one of its ends, possibly a read error. The rearrangement uses TRBV2 and TRBJ1-2; D is unclear. The CDR3 covers 12 residues. The V gene's germline CDR1 is SNHLY and CDR2 FYNNEI. CDR3 protein: CARRRESYGYTF. The CDR3 nucleotides read TGTGCCAGAAGACGGGAGAGCTATGGCTACACATTC. Complete variable domain (other parts from reference TRBV2 and TRBJ1-2): EPEVTQTPSHQVTQMGQEVILRCVPISNHLYFYWYRQILGQKVEFLVSFYNNEISEKSEIFDDQFSVERPDGSNFTLKIRSTKLEDSAMYFCARRRESYGYTFGSGTRLTVV.

This clone was observed at least ten times. The CDR3 region is CATEGRGEAFF. CDR3 DNA: TGTGCCACCGAGGGGAGAGGTGAAGCTTTCTTT. The chain uses TRBV10-3 and TRBJ1-1, with D tentatively TRBD1 (5 bases). V was shortened by 10 bases and J by 7 bases, with 13 bases between the two germline ends. Germline V gives CDR1 ENHRY, CDR2 SYGVKD. This CDR3 contains 11 residues.

This clone came up many times. The chain links TRBV20-1 to TRBJ1-4, with TRBD1 identical over 7 bases. Trimming removed 6 bases from V and 6 bases from J; junction bases left unmatched: 10. In germline, CDR1 is DFQATT, CDR2 SNEGSKA (reference sequence). The CDR3 runs 14 residues. CDR3 in amino acids: CSARGDVEDEKLFF. Here the CDR3 DNA reads TGCAGTGCCAGGGGGGACGTGGAGGATGAAAAACTGTTTTTT.

This clone has at least ten counts. The J gene is TRBJ1-5, the V gene TRBV5-7; TRBD1 might be the D (6 bases). TRBV5-7 counts as an open reading frame of uncertain function. The CDR3 contains 16 residues. Between the trimmed V and J ends, which lost 4 bases and 1 base, there was a span of 15 bases. The CDR3 bases are TGTGCCAGCAGCCTGAACACAGGGATAAGCAATCAGCCCCAGCATTTT. Translated, it gives CASSLNTGISNQPQHF.

The table lists this clone with many counts. The chain carries TRBV18 and TRBJ2-1; 8 positions agree with TRBD1. CDR1 is KGHSH, CDR2 LQKENI, per germline. The CDR3 spans 16 residues. The ends lost 1 base at V and 0 bases at J; junction bases unmatched: 2. The CDR3 sequence: CASSPRTGSSYNEQFF. The CDR3 region has the DNA TGTGCCAGCTCACCACGGACAGGGAGCTCCTACAATGAGCAGTTCTTC.

By sample fraction, this clone is medium-sized. The same CDR3 also results from other DNA sequences found in this sample. This chain links TRBV6-1 with TRBJ1-5; 9 nucleotides match TRBD1. V was clipped by 5 bases and J by 2 bases; unmatched bases: 7. The CDR3 consists of 16 residues. Germline assignment: CDR1 MNHNS and CDR2 SASEGT. The CDR3 DNA follows: TGTGCCAGCAGTCTAACAGGGGGCTGGGGCAATCAGCCCCAGCATTTT. Protein product: CASSLTGGWGNQPQHF.

There are many counts of this clone. Other nucleotide sequences in the sample specify the same CDR3. This chain connects TRBV19 to TRBJ1-4, with 8 positions matching TRBD1. This CDR3 is 16 amino acids long. Germline V gene data show CDR1 as LNHDA and CDR2 as SQIVND (reference sequence). CDR3 DNA: TGTGCTAGCCGCCCTTCGGAGACAGGGGCTAATGAAAAACTGTTTTTT. Amino acid sequence: CASRPSETGANEKLFF.

In its sample, this clone was seen many times. This chain uses TRBV12-3 or TRBV12-4 with TRBJ1-3, with D maybe TRBD1 (5 bases). The V end was cut by 5 bases, the J end by 9 bases, with 17 bases between. There are 14 residues in the CDR3. CDR3 in DNA: TGTGCCAGCAGTCACGGCCAGTCTGGGGGCACCATATATTTT. It translates to CASSHGQSGGTIYF.

In this sample, this clone is medium-sized. The V gene is TRBV27, the J gene TRBJ2-2; D is uncertain. CDR1 MNHEY and CDR2 SMNVEV come from the germline V gene (reference sequence). CDR3 length equals 13 residues. Trimming removed 8 bases at V and 0 bases at J, with 7 bases between. The CDR3 DNA reads as TGTGCCAGCGGATATACGAACACCGGGGAGCTGTTTTTT. Amino acid sequence: CASGYTNTGELFF.

This clone was picked up many times. This chain uses TRBV19 with TRBJ2-1, with TRBD2 as a possible D gene (5 bases). Germline V gives CDR1 LNHDA, CDR2 SQIVND (reference sequence). The CDR3 extends over 13 amino acids. V lost 6 bases and J 5 bases, leaving 11 bases between the germline ends. Written as DNA, the CDR3 is TGTGCCAGTAGGATCCTGGAGGACAATGAGCAGTTCTTC. Translating gives CASRILEDNEQFF.

J is TRBJ2-3 and V is TRBV20-1; D might be TRBD2 (6 bases). Germline V gene lookup returns CDR1 DFQATT and CDR2 SNEGSKA (reference sequence). This CDR3 is 16 amino acids long. Trimming shortened V by 0 bases and J by 4 bases, and 17 bases separated the two germline ends. DNA of the CDR3: TGCAGTGCTAGAGATGGTTCGGGAGCGCGCCCAGATACGCAGTATTTT. It encodes CSARDGSGARPDTQYF.

This clone was seen ten or more times. V gene TRBV2 combines with J gene TRBJ2-3; 9 nucleotides line up with TRBD2. The CDR3 loop spans 17 amino acids. The V and J ends lost 1 base and 5 bases, in that order; junction bases with no gene match: 10. Germline V gene lookup returns CDR1 SNHLY and CDR2 FYNNEI. The CDR3 DNA is TGTGCCAGCAGTGAAGGTGTTGGCGGGAGGGCAGGAGATACGCAGTATTTT. Its translation is CASSEGVGGRAGDTQYF.

By share of the sample, this clone is medium-sized (0.01 to 0.1%). This CDR3 is also generated by other DNA sequences in the sample. The chain's CDR3 is CASSPLNSYEQYF. In nucleotides, the CDR3 is TGTGCCAGCAGTCCCCTGAACTCCTACGAGCAGTACTTC. V usage is TRBV27 and J usage is TRBJ2-7; D not certain. Per germline, CDR1 MNHEY and CDR2 SMNVEV (reference sequence). This CDR3 spans 13 amino acids. Trimming pared 5 bases from V and 0 bases from J, leaving 8 bases between.

V usage is TRBV28 and J usage is TRBJ2-1; 7 bases align to TRBD2. V dropped 2 bases and J dropped 7; count of bases not matched to a gene: 11. The germline CDR1 and CDR2 sequences are MDHEN and SYDVKM. CDR3 length equals 16 residues. The CDR3 is CASSLSWGRAGNEQFF. DNA for the CDR3: TGTGCCAGCAGTTTAAGTTGGGGGAGGGCCGGGAATGAGCAGTTCTTC. Full variable domain (outside the CDR3, taken from reference TRBV28 and TRBJ2-1): DVKVTQSSRYLVKRTGEKVFLECVQDMDHENMFWYRQDPGLGLRLIYFSYDVKMKEKGDIPEGYSVSREKKERFSLILESASTNQTSMYLCASSLSWGRAGNEQFFGPGTRLTVL.

The table lists this clone with many counts. The V and J genes are TRBV5-1 and TRBJ1-4; tentatively, D is TRBD1 (5 bases). CDR3 length equals 14 residues. Per the germline V gene, CDR1 is SGHRS and CDR2 is YFSETQ. The ends were cut back, 7 bases at V and 1 base at J, with 11 bases in the middle. CDR3 loop: CASSPGGTNEKLFF. The CDR3 region has the DNA TGCGCCAGCTCACCGGGGGGAACTAATGAAAAACTGTTTTTT.

This chain connects TRBV20-1 to TRBJ2-7, with TRBD2 matching over 8 bases. The ends lost 6 bases at V and 1 base at J; junction bases unmatched: 8. Germline CDR1 and CDR2: DFQATT and SNEGSKA (reference sequence). This CDR3 spans 14 amino acids. Here the CDR3 reads CSALAGMWSYEQYF. CDR3 in DNA: TGCAGTGCCCTAGCGGGCATGTGGTCCTACGAGCAGTACTTC.

This clone was found many times. The genes are TRBV20-1 and TRBJ2-7; the D gene is possibly TRBD1 (5 bases). The CDR3 contains 12 residues. Trimming left V 6 bases short and J 5 bases short, with 14 bases between. From germline, CDR1 is DFQATT and CDR2 SNEGSKA (reference sequence). The CDR3 coding sequence is TGCAGTGCCCCGGACAATACCGACGAGCAGTACTTC. It encodes CSAPDNTDEQYF.